The rows below give T cell receptor beta chains drawn from one sample of a study of T cells in Graves' hyperthyroidism and ophthalmopathy. MiXCR was run by TCRdb on the multiplex PCR reads, yielding one entry per CDR3 protein. The sample lists around 500,000 distinct CDR3 sequences; 12% to 15% were seen once. Sequences were obtained from blood. These receptors came from a woman aged 40 to 55 with Graves' hyperthyroidism. Each CDR3 is given with its conserved first and last residue. D genes are given only for firm matches. Not all rows give a size; the values are once, few, many and, for expanded clones, a class.

abundance,d_gene,j_gene,v_gene,CDR3aa,CDR3nt
few,NA,TRBJ2-1,TRBV6-2/TRBV6-3,CASSYWAAPGNEQFF,TGTGCCAGCAGTTACTGGGCTGCACCTGGCAATGAGCAGTTCTTC
NA,NA,TRBJ2-1,TRBV5-6,CASSLGVADDDEQFF,TGTGCCAGCAGCTTGGGGGTAGCCGATGACGATGAGCAGTTCTTC
few,NA,TRBJ2-5,TRBV30,CAWSLSGLVQETQYF,TGTGCCTGGAGCCTCTCGGGCTTGGTACAAGAGACCCAGTACTTC
few,TRBD2,TRBJ2-3,TRBV4-1,CASSQIAGAADTQYF,TGCGCCAGCAGCCAGATAGCGGGAGCGGCAGATACGCAGTATTTT
many,NA,TRBJ1-5,TRBV9,CASSVEAWVDQPQHF,TGTGCCAGCAGCGTAGAAGCGTGGGTGGATCAGCCCCAGCATTTT
many,NA,TRBJ2-5,TRBV12-3/TRBV12-4,CASRSGVETQYF,TGTGCCAGCAGGTCAGGGGTGGAGACCCAGTACTTC
many,NA,TRBJ1-2,TRBV6-1,CASSDQEGYGYTF,TGTGCCAGCAGTGACCAAGAGGGCTATGGCTACACCTTC
many,NA,TRBJ2-5,TRBV28,CASSSPRTGKETQYF,TGTGCCAGCAGCTCACCACGGACTGGGAAAGAGACCCAGTACTTC
NA,NA,TRBJ2-5,TRBV4-1,CASSQDVVGPGETQYF,TGCGCCAGCAGCCAAGATGTGGTGGGGCCAGGGGAGACCCAGTACTTC
NA,NA,TRBJ2-1,TRBV28,CASSLYRKEQFF,TGTGCCAGCAGTTTATACAGAAAGGAGCAGTTCTTC
many,TRBD2,TRBJ2-5,TRBV7-2,CASSLESGGRSETQYF,TGTGCCAGCAGCTTAGAAAGCGGCGGGAGAAGTGAGACCCAGTACTTC
many,TRBD1,TRBJ2-5,TRBV6-1,CASSPLDPRTGKETQYF,TGTGCCAGCAGTCCCCTCGATCCCCGGACAGGAAAAGAGACCCAGTACTTC
many,TRBD1,TRBJ1-2,TRBV3-1,CASSQEGTVLDGYTF,TGTGCCAGCAGCCAAGAAGGGACAGTCCTGGATGGCTACACCTTC
many,TRBD1,TRBJ2-1,TRBV10-3,CAISESAGTGYNEQFF,TGTGCCATCAGTGAGTCGGCTGGGACAGGGTATAATGAGCAGTTCTTC
few,TRBD1,TRBJ1-1,TRBV10-1,CASILRDRVENTEAFF,TGCGCCAGCATTCTCCGGGACAGGGTTGAGAACACTGAAGCTTTCTTT
many,TRBD1,TRBJ2-7,TRBV24-1,CATSGSGGSYEQYF,TGTGCCACCAGTGGGTCAGGGGGCTCCTACGAGCAGTACTTC
many,NA,TRBJ1-1,TRBV12-3/TRBV12-4,CASSLERARTEAFF,TGTGCCAGCAGTTTAGAGAGGGCGCGGACTGAAGCTTTCTTT
many,NA,TRBJ2-5,TRBV11-3,CASSQSSQETQYF,TGTGCCAGCAGCCAATCGTCGCAGGAGACCCAGTACTTC
many,NA,TRBJ1-1,TRBV12-3/TRBV12-4,CASSFDWRNTEAFF,TGTGCCAGCAGTTTTGACTGGCGGAACACTGAAGCTTTCTTT
many,TRBD1,TRBJ1-2,TRBV28,CASSVGTGSYGYTF,TGTGCCAGCAGTGTAGGGACAGGGAGCTATGGCTACACCTTC
NA,NA,TRBJ2-2,TRBV2,CASSEGGQNTGELFF,TGTGCCAGCAGTGAAGGCGGGCAGAACACCGGGGAGCTGTTTTTT
many,NA,TRBJ2-7,TRBV7-8,CASSYYRDGTYEQYF,TGTGCCAGCAGCTACTACCGGGACGGAACCTACGAGCAGTACTTC
NA,NA,TRBJ1-2,TRBV19,CASSLTKDSYGYTF,TGTGCCAGTAGTCTTACAAAGGACAGCTATGGCTACACCTTC
NA,NA,TRBJ1-5,TRBV12-3/TRBV12-4,CASQFESGDQPQHF,TGTGCCAGCCAGTTCGAATCAGGGGACCAGCCCCAGCATTTT
many,NA,TRBJ2-7,TRBV4-1,CASSQEWDTGYEQYF,TGCGCCAGCAGCCAAGAATGGGACACGGGCTACGAGCAGTACTTC
many,TRBD1,TRBJ1-1,TRBV12-3/TRBV12-4,CASKLQGAVGAFF,TGTGCCAGCAAACTACAGGGGGCGGTTGGAGCTTTCTTT
NA,TRBD2,TRBJ2-3,TRBV6-1,CASRRRTSGFFTDTQYF,TGTGCCAGCAGGAGAAGGACTAGCGGATTCTTCACAGATACGCAGTATTTT
many,NA,TRBJ2-3,TRBV18,CASSLFDSGTSDTQYF,TGTGCCAGCTCACTTTTCGACAGCGGGACATCAGATACGCAGTATTTT
many,NA,TRBJ2-7,TRBV2,CASSGRMGSVYEQYF,TGTGCCAGCAGTGGGCGGATGGGCAGCGTCTACGAGCAGTACTTC
NA,TRBD1,TRBJ2-2,TRBV5-1,CASSLGQGQGELFF,TGCGCCAGCAGCTTGGGACAGGGGCAAGGGGAGCTGTTTTTT
few,NA,TRBJ2-2,TRBV4-2,CASSQGHTNTGELFF,TGTGCCAGCAGCCAAGGACACACGAACACCGGGGAGCTGTTTTTT
many,NA,TRBJ2-1,TRBV28,CASSSSGSASYNEQFF,TGTGCCAGCAGCTCCTCGGGTAGCGCCTCCTACAATGAGCAGTTCTTC
many,NA,TRBJ2-7,TRBV15,CATSRTGFYEQYF,TGTGCCACCAGCAGGACAGGCTTCTACGAGCAGTACTTC
many,TRBD1,TRBJ2-7,TRBV28,CASRLTGGSYEQYF,TGTGCCAGCCGCTTGACAGGGGGTTCCTACGAGCAGTACTTC
many,NA,TRBJ2-7,TRBV7-3,CASSLDRLGAYEQYF,TGTGCCAGCAGCCTAGACAGACTAGGGGCCTACGAGCAGTACTTC
many,NA,TRBJ1-6,TRBV7-2,CASEKGDGAQSLHF,TGTGCCAGCGAGAAGGGGGACGGAGCCCAGTCCCTCCACTTT
many,TRBD2,TRBJ2-1,TRBV19,CASRGLAGPSYNEQFF,TGTGCCAGTAGGGGACTAGCGGGACCCTCCTACAATGAGCAGTTCTTC
many,NA,TRBJ1-4,TRBV12-3/TRBV12-4,CASRPGISTNEKLFF,TGTGCCAGCAGACCAGGGATTTCAACTAATGAAAAACTGTTTTTT
NA,NA,TRBJ2-7,TRBV30,CAWSSQGFEQYF,TGTGCCTGGAGTTCTCAGGGGTTCGAGCAGTACTTC
many,TRBD1,TRBJ2-1,TRBV7-2,CASSLITGQGVNEQFF,TGTGCCAGCAGCTTAATTACGGGACAGGGTGTCAATGAGCAGTTCTTC
few,TRBD2,TRBJ2-7,TRBV6-5,CASSYLTSGQRGEQYF,TGTGCCAGCAGTTACCTTACTAGCGGGCAAAGAGGCGAGCAGTACTTC
few,TRBD2,TRBJ2-1,TRBV5-1,CASSLGGSLSYNEQFF,TGCGCCAGCAGCTTGGGCGGGAGTCTCTCCTACAATGAGCAGTTCTTC
NA,NA,TRBJ2-4,TRBV6-1,CACSEGVAKNIQYF,TGTGCCTGCAGTGAGGGGGTAGCCAAAAACATTCAGTACTTC
many,NA,TRBJ1-5,TRBV2,CATKPGASPNQPQHF,TGTGCCACCAAGCCCGGGGCCAGCCCTAATCAGCCCCAGCATTTT
many,TRBD1,TRBJ1-1,TRBV28,CASSSGQPNTEAFF,TGTGCCAGCAGTTCGGGACAGCCGAACACTGAAGCTTTCTTT
many,TRBD2,TRBJ2-2,TRBV28,CASSLQRLAEGTGELFF,TGTGCCAGCAGTCTCCAAAGACTAGCGGAGGGAACCGGGGAGCTGTTTTTT
many,NA,TRBJ1-6,TRBV28,CASSLDMASPLHF,TGTGCCAGCAGTTTAGACATGGCTTCACCCCTCCACTTT
few,TRBD1,TRBJ1-2,TRBV29-1,CSVARGDYGYTF,TGCAGCGTCGCCAGGGGGGACTATGGCTACACCTTC
few,TRBD2,TRBJ2-1,TRBV7-6,CASSLVSGSLNEQFF,TGTGCCAGCAGCTTAGTTAGCGGGAGTTTAAATGAGCAGTTCTTC
many,TRBD1,TRBJ2-7,TRBV3-1,CASSQTGGTYEQYF,TGTGCCAGCAGCCAGACAGGGGGTACCTACGAGCAGTACTTC
few,TRBD2,TRBJ2-1,TRBV9,CASSAGLAGGPTYNEQFF,TGTGCCAGCAGCGCTGGACTAGCGGGAGGGCCAACCTACAATGAGCAGTTCTTC
few,TRBD2,TRBJ2-7,TRBV28,CASSVLAGRYGQYF,TGTGCCAGCAGTGTACTAGCGGGTCGCTACGGGCAGTACTTC
NA,NA,TRBJ2-7,TRBV12-3/TRBV12-4,CASSRAPTGSYEQYF,TGTGCCAGCAGTCGGGCACCGACCGGCTCCTACGAGCAGTACTTC
many,NA,TRBJ1-1,TRBV28,CASAIMNTEAFF,TGTGCCAGCGCTATCATGAACACTGAAGCTTTCTTT
many,NA,TRBJ2-7,TRBV28,CASSLTQARAYEQYF,TGTGCCAGCAGTTTAACCCAAGCGCGCGCCTACGAGCAGTACTTC
many,NA,TRBJ2-1,TRBV2,CASSPGPSYNEQFF,TGTGCCAGCAGTCCCGGGCCTTCCTACAATGAGCAGTTCTTC
many,NA,TRBJ2-5,TRBV20-1,CSARGGPYVGETQYF,TGCAGTGCTAGAGGCGGCCCGTATGTCGGAGAGACCCAGTACTTC